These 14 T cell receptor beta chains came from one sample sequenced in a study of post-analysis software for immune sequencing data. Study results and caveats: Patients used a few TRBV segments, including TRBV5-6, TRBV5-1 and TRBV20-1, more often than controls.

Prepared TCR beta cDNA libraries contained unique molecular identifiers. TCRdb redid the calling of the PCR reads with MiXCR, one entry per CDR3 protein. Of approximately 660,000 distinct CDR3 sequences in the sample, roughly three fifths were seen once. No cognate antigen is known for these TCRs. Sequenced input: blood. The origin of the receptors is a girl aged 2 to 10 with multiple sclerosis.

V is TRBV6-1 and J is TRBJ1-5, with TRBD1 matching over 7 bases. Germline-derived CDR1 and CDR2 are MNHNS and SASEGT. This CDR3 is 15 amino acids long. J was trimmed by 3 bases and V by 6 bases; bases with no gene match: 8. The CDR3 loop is CASSVLGQDNQPQHF. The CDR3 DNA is TGTGCCAGCAGCGTCCTCGGACAGGACAATCAGCCCCAGCATTTT.

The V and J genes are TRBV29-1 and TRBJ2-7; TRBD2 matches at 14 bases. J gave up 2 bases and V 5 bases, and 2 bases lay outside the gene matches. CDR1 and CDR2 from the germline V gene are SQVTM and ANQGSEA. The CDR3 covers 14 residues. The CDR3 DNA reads TGCAGCGTTCGACTAGCGGGAGGGCCCTACGAGCAGTACTTC. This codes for CSVRLAGGPYEQYF.

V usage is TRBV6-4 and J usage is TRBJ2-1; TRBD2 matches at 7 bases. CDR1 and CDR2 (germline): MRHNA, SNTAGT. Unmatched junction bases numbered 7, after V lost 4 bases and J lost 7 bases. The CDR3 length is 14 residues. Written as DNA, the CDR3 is TGTGCCAGCAGTGCACCGGGACTAACAAATGAGCAGTTCTTC. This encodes CASSAPGLTNEQFF.

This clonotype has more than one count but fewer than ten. In DNA form, the CDR3 reads TGCAGCGTTTTGGCGGAGAACACCGGGGAGCTGTTTTTT. As protein: CSVLAENTGELFF. The genes are TRBV29-1 and TRBJ2-2; no firm D call. With 5 bases removed from V and 1 base from J, the gap between germline ends came to 8 bases. Germline V lookup: CDR1 SQVTM, CDR2 ANQGSEA. CDR3 length: 13 amino acids.

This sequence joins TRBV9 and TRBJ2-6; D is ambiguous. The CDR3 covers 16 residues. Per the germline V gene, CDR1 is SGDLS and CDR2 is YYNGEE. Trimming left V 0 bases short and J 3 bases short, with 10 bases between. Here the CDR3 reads CASSVADRRGANVLTF. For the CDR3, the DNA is TGTGCCAGCAGCGTAGCTGATAGGCGTGGGGCCAACGTCCTGACTTTC.

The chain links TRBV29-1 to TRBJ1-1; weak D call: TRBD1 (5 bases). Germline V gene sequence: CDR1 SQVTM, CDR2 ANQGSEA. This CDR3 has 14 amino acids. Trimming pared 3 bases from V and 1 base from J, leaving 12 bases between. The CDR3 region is CSVELQGGNTEAFF. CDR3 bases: TGCAGCGTTGAGTTGCAGGGCGGGAACACTGAAGCTTTCTTT.

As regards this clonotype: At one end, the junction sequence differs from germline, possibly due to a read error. The DNA for the CDR3 is TGTGCCAGCAGTTCGACCAGCGGGAGCCAAGAGGCCCAGTACTTC. This sequence encodes CASSSTSGSQEAQYF. This rearrangement joins TRBV12-3 or TRBV12-4 to TRBJ2-5, with 8 positions matching TRBD2. The length of the CDR3 is 15 residues.

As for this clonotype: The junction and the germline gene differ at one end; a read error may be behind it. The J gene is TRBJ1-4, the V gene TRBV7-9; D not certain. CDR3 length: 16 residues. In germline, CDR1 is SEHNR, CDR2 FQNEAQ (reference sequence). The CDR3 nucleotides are TGTGCCAGCAGCTCCTCCAAAGAGCCAACTTATGAAAAACTGTTTTTT. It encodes CASSSSKEPTYEKLFF. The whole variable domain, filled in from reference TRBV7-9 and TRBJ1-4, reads DTGVSQNPRHKITKRGQNVTFRCDPISEHNRLYWYRQTLGQGPEFLTYFQNEAQLEKSRLLSDRFSAERPKGSFSTLEIQRTEQGDSAMYLCASSSSKEPTYEKLFFGSGTQLSVL.

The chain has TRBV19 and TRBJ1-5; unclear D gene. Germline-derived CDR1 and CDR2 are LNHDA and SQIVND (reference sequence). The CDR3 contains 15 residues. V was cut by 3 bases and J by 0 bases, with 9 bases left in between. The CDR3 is CASSIESYSNQPQHF. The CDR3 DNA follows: TGTGCCAGTAGTATCGAGAGCTATAGCAATCAGCCCCAGCATTTT.

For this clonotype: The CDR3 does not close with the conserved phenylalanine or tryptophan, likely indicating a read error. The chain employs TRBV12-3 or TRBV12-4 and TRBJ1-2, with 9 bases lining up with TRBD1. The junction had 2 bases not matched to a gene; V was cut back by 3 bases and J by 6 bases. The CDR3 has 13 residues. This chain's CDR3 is CASSLDRGHGYTS. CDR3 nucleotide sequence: TGTGCCAGCAGTTTGGACAGGGGCCATGGCTACACCTCC.

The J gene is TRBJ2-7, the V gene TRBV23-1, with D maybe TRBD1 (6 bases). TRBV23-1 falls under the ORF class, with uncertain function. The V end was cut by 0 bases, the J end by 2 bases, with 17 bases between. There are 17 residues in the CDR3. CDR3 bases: TGCGCCAGCAGTCAATCGATAGGGGGAAGGCACCCCTACGAGCAGTACTTC. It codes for CASSQSIGGRHPYEQYF.

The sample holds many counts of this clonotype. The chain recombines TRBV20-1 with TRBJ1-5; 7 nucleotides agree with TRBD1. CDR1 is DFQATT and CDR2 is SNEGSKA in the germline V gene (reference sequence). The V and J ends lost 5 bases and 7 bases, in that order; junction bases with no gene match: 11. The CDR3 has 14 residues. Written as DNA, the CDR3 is TGCAGTGCTCAACCACGACAGGGTGGACAGCCCCAGCATTTT. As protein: CSAQPRQGGQPQHF.

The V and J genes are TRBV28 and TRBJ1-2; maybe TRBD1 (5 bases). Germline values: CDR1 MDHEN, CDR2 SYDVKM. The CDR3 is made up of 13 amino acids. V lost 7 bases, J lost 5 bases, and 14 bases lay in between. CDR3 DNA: TGTGCCAGCACCCACGGGGGAGGGTATGGCTACACCTTC. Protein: CASTHGGGYGYTF.

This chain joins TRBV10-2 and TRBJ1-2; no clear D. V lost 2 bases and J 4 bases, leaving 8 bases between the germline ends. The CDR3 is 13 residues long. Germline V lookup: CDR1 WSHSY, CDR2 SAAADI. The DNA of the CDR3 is TGCGCCAGCAGTGAGGCCATCGTCTATGGCTACACCTTC. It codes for CASSEAIVYGYTF.